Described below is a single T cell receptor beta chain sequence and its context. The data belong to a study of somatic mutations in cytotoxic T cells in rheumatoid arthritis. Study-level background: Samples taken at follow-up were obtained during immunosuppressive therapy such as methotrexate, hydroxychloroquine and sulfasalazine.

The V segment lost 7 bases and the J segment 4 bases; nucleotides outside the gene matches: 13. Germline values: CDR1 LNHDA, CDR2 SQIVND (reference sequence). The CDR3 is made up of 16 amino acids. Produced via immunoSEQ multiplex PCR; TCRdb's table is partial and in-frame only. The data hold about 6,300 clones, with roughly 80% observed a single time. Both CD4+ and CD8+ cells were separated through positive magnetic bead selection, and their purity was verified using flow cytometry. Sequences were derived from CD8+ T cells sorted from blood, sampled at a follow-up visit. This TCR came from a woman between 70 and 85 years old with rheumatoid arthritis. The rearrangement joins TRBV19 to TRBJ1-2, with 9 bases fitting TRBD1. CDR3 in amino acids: CASTPRNRGRSYGYTF. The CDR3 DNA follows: TGTGCCAGTACTCCGAGGAACAGGGGGCGCAGCTATGGCTACACCTTC.